The 12 T cell receptor beta chains in this list originate from one sample, sequenced in a study of shared clonotypes between healthy human individuals (dated by TCRdb to about 2020). CD8 naive samples were obtained by positive selection for CCR7 among CD45RO-negative cells, yielding a CD45RA+CCR7+ population from which TemRA cells were excluded. Libraries were constructed by the immunoSEQ multiplex PCR assay. As stored in TCRdb, this immuneACCESS dataset retains in-frame rearrangements with V and J assigned. A fraction of the clones does not appear; measured against another copy, unresolved V genes explain less than half of the discrepancy, and the remainder lacks a known reason. This sample has roughly 2,000,000 clones in its table, and 85% to 95% of those were observed once. The leading ten clones occupy about 1.6% of the sample. The material sequenced was naive CD8+ T cells from PBMCs. The sample's cell subset or site, from its label and the paper: CD45RA+CCR7+. The source of these receptors is a man younger than 35 in good health. Some clones in this sample may be carry-over from other donors' samples.

This chain uses TRBV9 with TRBJ2-1; D is undetermined. The V gene's germline CDR1 is SGDLS and CDR2 YYNGEE. The CDR3 length is 12 residues. V lost 1 base, J lost 7 bases, and 6 bases lay in between. This CDR3 is CASSVTENEQFF. CDR3 in DNA: TGTGCCAGCAGCGTAACGGAAAATGAGCAGTTCTTC.

This clone was found once. V gene TRBV19 combines with J gene TRBJ1-3; the D is unclear. This CDR3 spans 14 amino acids. Per the germline V gene, CDR1 is LNHDA and CDR2 is SQIVND (reference sequence). V dropped 3 bases and J dropped 2 bases, with 8 bases sitting between them. The CDR3 sequence: CASSMWDTGNTIYF. Written as DNA, the CDR3 is TGTGCCAGTAGTATGTGGGATACTGGAAACACCATATATTTT.

The chain employs TRBV11-2 and TRBJ1-5; the match to TRBD1 covers 8 bases. Germline CDR1 reads SGHAT; CDR2 reads FQNNGV. The V segment lost 6 bases and the J segment 4 bases; nucleotides outside the gene matches: 8. The CDR3 runs 15 residues. CDR3 region: CASSSDRGLNQPQHF. CDR3 nucleotide sequence: TGTGCCAGCAGTTCCGACAGGGGACTTAATCAGCCCCAGCATTTT.

The rearrangement uses TRBV13 and TRBJ1-1, with 8 bases fitting TRBD1. Unmatched junction bases numbered 5, after V lost 1 base and J lost 7 bases. CDR1 and CDR2 from the germline V gene are PRHDT and FYEKMQ (reference sequence). CDR3 length equals 14 residues. The CDR3 here is CASSLVGQGIEAFF. In DNA, the CDR3 is TGTGCCAGCAGCTTAGTTGGACAGGGAATTGAAGCTTTCTTT.

The chain couples TRBV7-9 to TRBJ2-7; weak D call: TRBD2 (5 bases). Germline lookup yields CDR1 SEHNR and CDR2 FQNEAQ (reference sequence). The CDR3 totals 14 residues. The ends were cut back, 5 bases at V and 4 bases at J, with 15 bases in the middle. This CDR3 reads CASSPPTLAYEQYF. DNA of the CDR3: TGTGCCAGCAGCCCCCCAACTCTAGCATACGAGCAGTACTTC.

Note on this clone: At the DNA level, this CDR3 is encoded by other sequences in the same sample as well. The CDR3 nucleotides read TGTGCCAGCAGCGTAGGCAATCAGCCCCAGCATTTT. Its translation is CASSVGNQPQHF. This chain links TRBV9 with TRBJ1-5; D not resolved. Germline values: CDR1 SGDLS, CDR2 YYNGEE. The V gene lost 0 bases and the J gene lost 2 bases, with 0 bases spanning the gap. The CDR3 length is 12 residues.

The rearrangement uses TRBV15 and TRBJ1-3, with 10 bases identical to TRBD1. The CDR3 sequence is 18 residues long. Germline V lookup: CDR1 LNHNV, CDR2 YYDKDF (reference sequence). Trimming at V came to 3 bases and at J to 4 bases, leaving 12 bases not matched to a gene. The CDR3: CATSSLNQGQGFGNTIYF. CDR3 nucleotide sequence: TGTGCCACCAGCAGCCTAAACCAGGGACAGGGGTTCGGAAACACCATATATTTT.

The J gene is TRBJ2-3, the V gene TRBV6-5; 9 bases map to TRBD2. Per germline, CDR1 MNHEY and CDR2 SVGAGI. The CDR3 has 14 amino acids. The V and J ends lost 6 bases and 4 bases, in that order; junction bases with no gene match: 5. The CDR3 DNA sequence: TGTGCCAGCAGGTTAGCGGGAGCCCCAGATACGCAGTATTTT. Its protein product is CASRLAGAPDTQYF.

V is TRBV18 and J is TRBJ1-5; 7 nucleotides line up with TRBD1. With 0 bases clipped from V and 5 bases from J, the junction kept 10 bases outside the gene matches. CDR1 and CDR2 from the germline V gene are KGHSH and LQKENI. This CDR3 is built from 17 residues. CDR3 nucleotide sequence: TGTGCCAGCTCACCACCGTATGACAGGGCCGTTCATCAGCCCCAGCATTTT. Protein product: CASSPPYDRAVHQPQHF.

V is TRBV7-9 and J is TRBJ1-1; D not resolved. Germline V gene data show CDR1 as SEHNR and CDR2 as FQNEAQ (reference sequence). The CDR3 extends over 15 amino acids. The V end was cut by 4 bases, the J end by 0 bases, with 12 bases between. CDR3: CASSSRLRLNTEAFF. The CDR3 DNA reads TGTGCCAGCAGCTCGAGGCTTCGATTGAACACTGAAGCTTTCTTT.

This chain uses TRBV19 with TRBJ2-3; D not certain. CDR1 is LNHDA, CDR2 SQIVND, per germline (reference sequence). This CDR3 is 13 amino acids long. Trimming took off 1 base at V and 3 bases at J, with 5 bases between the two ends. DNA of the CDR3: TGTGCCAGTAGTATAGGGCGTACAGATACGCAGTATTTT. Its protein product is CASSIGRTDTQYF.

V usage is TRBV5-1 and J usage is TRBJ2-7; D remains ambiguous. Germline loops: CDR1 SGHRS, CDR2 YFSETQ. Deletions cut 1 base from V and 2 bases from J, with 7 bases between. The CDR3 totals 13 residues. CDR3 protein: CASSLSRAYEQYF. In DNA, the CDR3 is TGCGCCAGCAGCTTGAGTAGGGCCTACGAGCAGTACTTC. Full variable domain (rest looked up from reference TRBV5-1 and TRBJ2-7): KAGVTQTPRYLIKTRGQQVTLSCSPISGHRSVSWYQQTPGQGLQFLFEYFSETQRNKGNFPGRFSGRQFSNSRSEMNVSTLELGDSALYLCASSLSRAYEQYFGPGTRLTVT.